This T cell receptor beta chain was obtained from a study of Ad26.COV2.S vaccination and SARS-CoV-2 variants. The data were produced by immunoSEQ multiplex PCR, yet TCRdb's version contains in-frame clones alone and is incomplete. The sample carries about 350,000 clones, approximately 81% recorded once. V dropped 3 bases and J dropped 5 bases, with 14 bases sitting between them. The germline gives CDR1 WNHNN, CDR2 SYGVQD (reference sequence). The CDR3 extends over 14 amino acids. The treatment here: over 15 received Ad26.COV2.S at low or high dose, single or two shots; several received placebo; per-sample allocation not given. The study sampled participants on day 63 after the first vaccine or placebo injection. The administered vaccine (an Ad26 vector) expressed Wuhan-strain SARS-CoV-2 spike.

The TCR comes from a person aged 18-65 years who received the Ad26.COV2.S COVID-19 vaccine or a placebo. The V call is TRBV10-1, the J call TRBJ2-7; D possibly matches TRBD1 or TRBD2 (5 bases each). Sequences were derived from peripheral blood, sampled in a trial of Ad26.COV2.S vaccine versus placebo. CDR3 loop: CASSEWGKTDEQYF. The CDR3 region has the DNA TGCGCCAGCAGTGAATGGGGGAAAACCGACGAGCAGTACTTC.